These 5 T cell receptor beta chains share one sample of origin, sequenced in a study of identical twins. TCRdb redid the calling of the 5' RACE reads with MiXCR, one entry per CDR3 protein. The sample records a few hundred thousand distinct CDR3 sequences, around 18% being singletons. Sequences were obtained from naive T cells sorted from blood. All receptors come from a man aged 45 to 65 in good health.

V gene TRBV7-2 combines with J gene TRBJ2-2; 11 positions match TRBD1. The trim removed 5 bases at V and 5 bases at J, leaving 7 bases unmatched. Germline assignment: CDR1 SGHTA and CDR2 FQGNSA. The CDR3 runs 16 residues. CDR3: CASSPRTGGWTGELFF. The DNA of the CDR3 is TGTGCCAGCAGCCCACGGACAGGGGGCTGGACCGGGGAGCTGTTTTTT.

As DNA, the CDR3 is TGCGCCAGCAGCCAAGAGGGCACAGGGAGGTACAATGAGCAGTTCTTC. Translated, it gives CASSQEGTGRYNEQFF. This rearrangement joins TRBV4-3 to TRBJ2-1; either TRBD1 or TRBD2 may supply D (6 bases each). This CDR3 is 16 amino acids long. V lost 0 bases to trimming and J lost 4 bases, with 13 bases between them. In germline, CDR1 is LGHNA, CDR2 YSLEER.

This clonotype was recorded a few times. The rearrangement joins TRBV27 to TRBJ1-5; 9 bases are a match to TRBD1. The CDR3 extends over 14 amino acids. V gave up 5 bases and J gave up 6 bases; unmatched junction bases: 5. Looked up from germline, CDR1 is MNHEY and CDR2 is SMNVEV (reference sequence). The CDR3 protein is CASSHRGLGQPQHF. The CDR3 DNA sequence: TGTGCCAGCAGTCACAGGGGGCTCGGTCAGCCCCAGCATTTT.

The chain recombines TRBV6-6 with TRBJ2-1; a weak D match, TRBD1 (6 bases). This CDR3 contains 13 residues. CDR1 and CDR2 (germline): MNHNY, SVGAGI (reference sequence). V lost 9 bases, J lost 3 bases, and 12 bases lay in between. The CDR3 DNA sequence: TGTGCCAGTAACCAGGGGAACTACAATGAGCAGTTCTTC. Residues: CASNQGNYNEQFF.

This clonotype was counted at least ten times. The rearrangement links TRBV3-1 to TRBJ2-1, with TRBD1 matching 11 bases. V was pared by 1 base and J by 13 bases, with 3 bases of the junction left unmatched. The CDR3 covers 13 residues. The germline V gene encodes CDR1 LGHDT and CDR2 YNNKEL (reference sequence). The CDR3 spells CASSQGTGGFQFF. In nucleotides, the CDR3 is TGTGCCAGCAGCCAAGGGACAGGGGGCTTCCAGTTCTTC.